This T cell receptor (beta chain) was profiled in a study of cytomegalovirus exposure and HLA in healthy donors. Some clones are missing from TCRdb's copy, which holds only in-frame ones; the method was immunoSEQ multiplex PCR. The sample lists about 340,000 clones, roughly 88% occurring once. Germline lookup yields CDR1 SEHNR and CDR2 FQNEAQ (reference sequence). J lost 0 bases, V lost 5 bases, and 7 bases had no gene match. This CDR3 region has 18 residues. The chain links TRBV7-9 to TRBJ2-1; 13 bases are shared with TRBD2. The clonotype comes from a woman aged 18-30 years in good health and CMV-seronegative. Sequenced material: PBMCs. The CDR3, as DNA: TGTGCCAGCAGCCAGGGACTAGCGGGGAACCTCTCCTACAATGAGCAGTTCTTC. Translation: CASSQGLAGNLSYNEQFF.